One and the same sample provided the 19 T cell receptor beta chains below, sequenced in a study of T cells in localized non-small cell lung cancer. Method: immunoSEQ multiplex PCR; TCRdb's copy keeps in-frame clones and lacks some. The sample yields about 9,800 clones, 44% seen once. The specimen comprised lymph node tissue, sampled before any cancer treatment. These receptors were collected from a woman aged 40-69 years with stage I lung adenocarcinoma.

This clone was counted only a few times. This chain links TRBV6-8 with TRBJ2-2; D perhaps matches TRBD1 (5 bases). Germline V gene lookup returns CDR1 MNHGY and CDR2 SAAAGT. The CDR3 is made up of 13 amino acids. Trimming cost V 10 bases and J 2 bases, with 11 bases left between them. The CDR3: CAIRQTNTGELFF. CDR3 DNA sequence: TGTGCCATCAGACAGACCAACACCGGGGAGCTGTTTTTT.

The chain recombines TRBV4-1 with TRBJ2-1; D is unclear. CDR1 is MGHRA and CDR2 is YSYEKL in the germline V gene. V was trimmed by 2 bases and J by 8 bases, leaving 10 bases between them. The CDR3 is made up of 13 amino acids. The CDR3 protein is CASSQRTAHEQFF. CDR3 DNA sequence: TGCGCCAGCAGCCAAAGGACGGCCCATGAGCAGTTCTTC.

The chain is built from TRBV2 and TRBJ1-2, with D maybe TRBD1 (6 bases). The V end lost 7 bases, the J end lost 5 bases, and 17 bases lay between the germline ends. The V gene's germline CDR1 is SNHLY and CDR2 FYNNEI. The CDR3 extends over 14 amino acids. The CDR3 loop reads CASNQGMVGYGYTF. Written as DNA, the CDR3 is TGTGCCAGCAACCAGGGGATGGTAGGATATGGCTACACCTTC.

This chain joins TRBV6-7 and TRBJ1-3; D uncertain. TRBV6-7 is noted as an ORF with a role that remains uncertain. The V and J ends lost 5 bases and 2 bases respectively, with 10 bases between them. The CDR3 runs 14 residues. CDR3 loop: CASSETTTGNTIYF. The CDR3 DNA reads as TGTGCCAGCAGTGAAACGACAACTGGAAACACCATATATTTT.

This clone was counted only a few times. This chain links TRBV6-8 with TRBJ1-2; 9 bases match TRBD1. The V gene's germline CDR1 is MNHGY and CDR2 SAAAGT. This CDR3 has 17 amino acids. J gave up 4 bases and V 0 bases, and 9 bases lay outside the gene matches. Here the CDR3 reads CASSYSQQGARGYGYTF. CDR3 coding DNA: TGTGCCAGCAGTTACTCCCAACAGGGGGCGAGGGGCTATGGCTACACCTTC.

The chain has TRBV18 and TRBJ2-6; D is undetermined. Looked up from germline, CDR1 is KGHSH and CDR2 is LQKENI. Trimming removed 0 bases at V and 0 bases at J, with 9 bases between. This CDR3 comprises 17 residues. In nucleotides, the CDR3 is TGTGCCAGCTCACCACCGGTGATCAGCTCTGGGGCCAACGTCCTGACTTTC. It encodes CASSPPVISSGANVLTF.

This sequence joins TRBV28 and TRBJ2-3; 9 nucleotides match TRBD2. This CDR3 has 18 residues. V gave up 0 bases and J gave up 6 bases; unmatched junction bases: 13. CDR1 is MDHEN, CDR2 SYDVKM, per germline. The CDR3 nucleotides are TGTGCCAGCAGTTTATGGAGTATAGCGGGGGCGGCGTGGGATACGCAGTATTTT. Translated, it gives CASSLWSIAGAAWDTQYF.

This chain connects TRBV12-5 to TRBJ1-1; the D gene is possibly TRBD1 (5 bases). Trimming shortened V by 6 bases and J by 0 bases, and 11 bases separated the two germline ends. Per germline, CDR1 LGHNT and CDR2 FRNRAP. The CDR3 contains 14 residues. For the CDR3, the DNA is TGTGCTAGTGGAGAGGGGTCGGTGAACACTGAAGCTTTCTTT. Amino acids: CASGEGSVNTEAFF.

The chain carries TRBV29-1 and TRBJ1-3; tentative D call: TRBD1 (6 bases). The germline V gene has CDR1 SQVTM and CDR2 ANQGSEA. The CDR3 is made up of 17 amino acids. V was trimmed by 7 bases and J by 1 base, leaving 23 bases between them. CDR3 residues: CSARTWDIDDSGNTIYF. The CDR3 region has the DNA TGCAGCGCTCGCACCTGGGACATCGACGATTCTGGAAACACCATATATTTT.

The chain employs TRBV11-3 and TRBJ1-1, with D uncertain. Germline assignment: CDR1 SGHNT and CDR2 YENEEA. The CDR3 totals 14 residues. V lost 2 bases and J 1 base, leaving 8 bases between the germline ends. The CDR3 bases are TGTGCCAGCAGCTTACGTGCAGGGAACACTGAAGCTTTCTTT. Protein sequence: CASSLRAGNTEAFF.

This chain connects TRBV18 to TRBJ2-2; TRBD1 aligns across 9 bases. Trimming cost V 2 bases and J 6 bases; bases outside gene matches: 7. This CDR3 is built from 16 residues. Germline V gene lookup returns CDR1 KGHSH and CDR2 LQKENI. The CDR3 DNA follows: TGTGCCAGCTCACCAGGGACAGGGAGTATCGCCGGGGAGCTGTTTTTT. Amino acid sequence: CASSPGTGSIAGELFF.

The chain combines TRBV18 with TRBJ1-4; no reliable D call. The length of the CDR3 is 14 residues. The V gene lost 2 bases and the J gene lost 7 bases, with 11 bases spanning the gap. The V gene's germline CDR1 is KGHSH and CDR2 LQKENI. CDR3 in DNA: TGTGCCAGCTCACCAGGGCGAAGAGGTGAAAAACTGTTTTTT. It yields the protein CASSPGRRGEKLFF.

The V and J genes are TRBV30 and TRBJ1-5; D not resolved. V lost 2 bases to trimming and J lost 4 bases, with 9 bases between them. Germline V CDR1 and CDR2: GTSNPN, SVGIG (reference sequence). The CDR3 extends over 13 amino acids. CDR3 in DNA: TGTGCCTGGAGTCGTCAGGAAAATCAGCCCCAGCATTTT. This codes for CAWSRQENQPQHF.

The chain has TRBV6-8 and TRBJ1-5, with D uncertain. Germline loops: CDR1 MNHGY, CDR2 SAAAGT. V lost 9 bases and J 5 bases, leaving 11 bases between the germline ends. The CDR3 spans 12 residues. CDR3 loop: CASGDRDQPQHF. Written as DNA, the CDR3 is TGTGCCAGTGGAGATAGAGATCAGCCCCAGCATTTT.

The chain joins TRBV14 to TRBJ2-1, with D perhaps TRBD1 or TRBD2 (5 bases each). This CDR3 region has 15 residues. The germline V gene has CDR1 SGHDN and CDR2 FVKESK. V lost 3 bases and J lost 9, with 18 bases in between. CDR3 DNA sequence: TGTGCCAGCAGCCACGGGGTTTCTTCAAGGGGTGAGCAGTTCTTC. It translates to CASSHGVSSRGEQFF.

The chain employs TRBV6-8 and TRBJ2-3; maybe TRBD1 (6 bases). V lost 1 base and J lost 6, with 11 bases in between. The CDR3 covers 14 residues. Germline CDR1 is MNHGY and CDR2 is SAAAGT. The DNA for the CDR3 is TGTGCCAGCAGTTACTTCCAGCAGGGGGATACGCAGTATTTT. It is translated as CASSYFQQGDTQYF.

In regard to this clone: At one boundary the junction diverges from the germline segment, which might be a read error. In DNA form, the CDR3 reads TGTGCTAGCAGCTCCAATACAGGGGGCAAGACTGAAGCTTTCTTT. Protein sequence: CASSSNTGGKTEAFF. This sequence joins TRBV11-3 and TRBJ1-1, with TRBD1 matching 9 bases. The V gene's germline CDR1 is SGHNT and CDR2 YENEEA. The CDR3 length is 15 residues.

As regards this clone: Its ends do not fully match the called genes, so a read error is possible. CDR3 amino acids: CASSYIMGRPLSYEQYF. The CDR3 bases are TGTGCCAGTAGTTACATTATGGGCAGGCCACTCTCCTACGAGCAGTACTTC. V is TRBV6-8 and J is TRBJ2-7; no clear D. Per germline, CDR1 MNHGY and CDR2 SAAAGT. This CDR3 is built from 17 residues.

V gene TRBV19 combines with J gene TRBJ2-3; D is possibly TRBD1 or TRBD2 (5 bases each). This CDR3 is 15 amino acids long. Trimming stripped 3 bases from V and 2 bases from J, with 12 bases between. CDR1 is LNHDA and CDR2 is SQIVND in the germline V gene (reference sequence). The CDR3, as DNA: TGTGCCAGTAGTATGGGGGACCGATACACAGATACGCAGTATTTT. Its protein product is CASSMGDRYTDTQYF.